A few counts support the clone carrying this TCR beta chain. The CDR3 totals 17 residues. Germline CDR1 reads SEHNR; CDR2 reads FQNEAQ (reference sequence). Trimming at V came to 3 bases and at J to 4 bases, leaving 11 bases not matched to a gene. The data were obtained in a study of T-cell reconstitution after alpha-beta-depleted transplantation in children. Unique molecular identifiers were used in preparing the TCRbeta library. TCRdb re-called the PCR reads through MiXCR, storing one row per CDR3 protein. The table includes approximately 500,000 distinct CDR3 sequences, over 9.5% detected once. The source was PBMCs, collected before TCRalphabeta/CD19-depleted stem cell transplant. The TCR comes from a child aged 2-15 years with inherited bone marrow failure, due to receive a stem cell transplant. The chain carries TRBV7-9 and TRBJ2-2; 7 bases fit TRBD2. The CDR3 sequence: CASSFRGGNSATGELFF. In DNA, the CDR3 is TGTGCCAGCAGCTTCCGCGGGGGTAACAGTGCCACCGGGGAGCTGTTTTTT.